The 6 T cell receptor beta chains given below trace back to one sample, sequenced in a study of cytotoxic CD8 clonotypes in ibrutinib-treated CLL (dated by TCRdb to the early 2020s). Receptor amplification or capture employed the immunoSEQ multiplex PCR assay. TCRdb obtained this table from immuneACCESS and retained in-frame rearrangements with V and J assigned. These tables miss some clones; where compared with another copy, unresolved V genes account for less than half of the shortfall, and the remainder is unexplained. The sample table holds about 29,000 clones, of which 75% to 80% were seen once. The ten biggest clones cover roughly 48% of the sample. The source was PBMCs, collected after 36 months of ibrutinib treatment. These receptors came from a human donor with chronic lymphocytic leukemia.

V and J are TRBV6-5 and TRBJ1-6; possible D gene TRBD1, 5 bases. CDR3 length: 13 amino acids. Trimming removed 5 bases from V and 4 bases from J, with 6 bases in between. In germline, CDR1 is MNHEY, CDR2 SVGAGI. CDR3 coding DNA: TGTGCCAGCAGTCGGGGGTATAATTCACCCCTCCACTTT. This translates into CASSRGYNSPLHF.

V gene TRBV7-8 combines with J gene TRBJ1-6, with D unclear. Germline-derived CDR1 and CDR2 are SGHVS and FQNEAQ. Deletions cut 4 bases from V and 5 bases from J, with 12 bases between. There are 15 residues in the CDR3. The CDR3: CASSSRAGNNSPLHF. In nucleotides, the CDR3 is TGTGCCAGCAGCTCTCGGGCGGGGAATAATTCACCCCTCCACTTT.

The chain combines TRBV6-6 with TRBJ1-2; D is ambiguous. The germline V gene has CDR1 MNHNY and CDR2 SVGAGI (reference sequence). The CDR3 runs to 13 residues. V lost 5 bases and J lost 1, with 8 bases in between. The CDR3 region is CASSPTINYGYTF. The CDR3 nucleotides are TGTGCCAGCAGTCCCACAATTAACTATGGCTACACCTTC.

The chain has TRBV19 and TRBJ1-1, with D hard to call. The germline V and J ends were trimmed by 3 bases and 6 bases, with 20 bases remaining between them. This CDR3 spans 16 amino acids. Germline assignment: CDR1 LNHDA and CDR2 SQIVND (reference sequence). CDR3 sequence reads: CASSIPGGVKGSEAFF. In DNA, the CDR3 is TGTGCCAGTAGTATCCCAGGTGGGGTGAAAGGCTCTGAAGCTTTCTTT.

The chain joins TRBV7-6 to TRBJ1-4; TRBD1 is a possible D gene (6 bases). The germline gives CDR1 SGHVS, CDR2 FNYEAQ. V dropped 4 bases and J dropped 10 bases, with 22 bases sitting between them. The CDR3 has 16 residues. For the CDR3, the DNA is TGTGCCAGCAGCTCGCGGACAGTAGGGGGTGGTGCAAAACTGTTTTTT. Translation: CASSSRTVGGGAKLFF. The variable domain in full, completed from reference TRBV7-6 and TRBJ1-4, reads GAGVSQSPRYKVTKRGQDVALRCDPISGHVSLYWYRQALGQGPEFLTYFNYEAQQDKSGLPNDRFSAERPEGSISTLTIQRTEQRDSAMYRCASSSRTVGGGAKLFFGSGTQLSVL.

In nucleotides, the CDR3 is TGTGCCAGCAGCTTAGTTTGGTCAGGGGAAAAACTCTCTGGAAACACCATATATTTT. Its translation: CASSLVWSGEKLSGNTIYF. The chain employs TRBV7-9 and TRBJ1-3; D is perhaps TRBD1 (6 bases). CDR1 is SEHNR and CDR2 is FQNEAQ in the germline V gene (reference sequence). Trimming took 1 base from V and 0 from J, leaving 19 bases between them. The CDR3 loop spans 19 amino acids. Complete variable domain (other parts from reference TRBV7-9 and TRBJ1-3): DTGVSQNPRHKITKRGQNVTFRCDPISEHNRLYWYRQTLGQGPEFLTYFQNEAQLEKSRLLSDRFSAERPKGSFSTLEIQRTEQGDSAMYLCASSLVWSGEKLSGNTIYFGEGSWLTVV.